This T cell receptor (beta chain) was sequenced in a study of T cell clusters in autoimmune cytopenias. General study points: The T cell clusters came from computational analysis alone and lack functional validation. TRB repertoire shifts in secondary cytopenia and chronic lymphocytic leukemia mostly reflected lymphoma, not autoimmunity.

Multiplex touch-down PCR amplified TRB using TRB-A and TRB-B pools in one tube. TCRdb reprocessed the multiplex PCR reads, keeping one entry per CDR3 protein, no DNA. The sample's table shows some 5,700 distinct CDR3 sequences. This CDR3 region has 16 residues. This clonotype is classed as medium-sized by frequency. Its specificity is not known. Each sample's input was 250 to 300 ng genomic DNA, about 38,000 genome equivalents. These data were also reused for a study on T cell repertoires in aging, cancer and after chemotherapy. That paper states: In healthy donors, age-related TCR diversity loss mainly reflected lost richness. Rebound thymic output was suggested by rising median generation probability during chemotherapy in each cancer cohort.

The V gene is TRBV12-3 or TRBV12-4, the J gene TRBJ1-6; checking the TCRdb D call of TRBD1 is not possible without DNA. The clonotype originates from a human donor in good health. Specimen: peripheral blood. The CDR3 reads CASSLSTPGVGSPLHF.